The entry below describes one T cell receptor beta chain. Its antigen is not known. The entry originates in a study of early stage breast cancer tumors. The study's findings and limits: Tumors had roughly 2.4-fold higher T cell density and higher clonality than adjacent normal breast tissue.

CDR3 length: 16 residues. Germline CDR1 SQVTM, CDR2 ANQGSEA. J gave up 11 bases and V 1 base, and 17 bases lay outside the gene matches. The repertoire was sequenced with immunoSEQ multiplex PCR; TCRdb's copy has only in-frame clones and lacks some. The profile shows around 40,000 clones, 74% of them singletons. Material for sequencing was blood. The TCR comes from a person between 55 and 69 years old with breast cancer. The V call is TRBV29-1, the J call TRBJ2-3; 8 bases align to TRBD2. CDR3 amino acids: CSVEVGQRERFWKQYF. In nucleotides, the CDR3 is TGCAGCGTTGAAGTGGGGCAGCGGGAGAGGTTTTGGAAGCAGTATTTT.